The 26 T cell receptor beta chains in this list originate from one sample, sequenced in a study of blood T cells in healthy people across ages (dated by TCRdb to the mid-2010s). Libraries were built with 5' RACE. Sequencing used an Illumina HiSeq 2500. A second PCR of 7 to 11 cycles was performed with a sample-barcoded 5' primer and a J-beta primer mix. The public reads were reprocessed in TCRdb via fastp at Q25 and MiXCR, keeping in-frame beta chains. Rows with one shared CDR3 protein collapse into an entry with the most common genes and DNA. Within this sample are over 600,000 distinct CDR3 sequences, with around three fifths of them counted one time only. The ten largest account for 25% to 30% of the sample. The sequenced material came from blood. The receptors come from a man aged 35-49 years in good health.

The genes are TRBV7-6 and TRBJ2-1; no firm D call. Germline values: CDR1 SGHVS, CDR2 FNYEAQ. Trimming removed 1 base from V and 0 bases from J, with 13 bases in between. The CDR3 runs to 17 residues. The chain's CDR3 is CASSLDPSLNSYNEQFF. As DNA, the CDR3 is TGTGCCAGCAGCTTAGACCCCTCTTTAAACTCCTACAATGAGCAGTTCTTC.

The chain combines TRBV5-1 with TRBJ1-6; D is unclear. Germline values: CDR1 SGHRS, CDR2 YFSETQ. Trimming took 0 bases from V and 10 from J, leaving 14 bases between them. The length of the CDR3 is 15 residues. The CDR3 here is CASSLVMGSESPLHF. The DNA for the CDR3 is TGCGCCAGCAGCTTGGTTATGGGTTCTGAATCACCCCTCCACTTT.

The J gene is TRBJ2-4, the V gene TRBV6-2 or TRBV6-3; D ambiguous. The J call may be wrong; the DNA end is better matched by TRBJ2-7. CDR3 length equals 19 residues. CDR1 MNHEY and CDR2 SVGEGT come from the germline V gene. The CDR3 spells CASSPPYPLTSPWVYEQYF. The CDR3 bases are TGTGCCAGCAGTCCTCCCTATCCGTTGACCTCTCCGTGGGTCTACGAGCAGTACTTC.

A few counts support this clonotype. The J gene is TRBJ1-2, the V gene TRBV6-6; D ambiguous. V lost 2 bases and J lost 4, with 17 bases in between. The germline CDR1 and CDR2 sequences are MNHNY and SVGAGI (reference sequence). CDR3 size: 16 residues. The CDR3 DNA sequence: TGTGCCAGCAGTTACCCACCCCCGGAACTACGCTATGGCTACACCTTC. It specifies CASSYPPPELRYGYTF.

The V and J genes are TRBV7-9 and TRBJ2-7; 8 nucleotides align to TRBD1. Germline CDR1 and CDR2: SEHNR and FQNEAQ (reference sequence). J lost 3 bases, V lost 5 bases, and 12 bases had no gene match. CDR3 size: 16 residues. The CDR3 region is CASSRLLDRDHYEQYF. The CDR3 DNA is TGTGCCAGCAGCCGCCTCCTGGACAGGGACCACTACGAGCAGTACTTC.

V usage is TRBV27 and J usage is TRBJ2-1, with a weak D call TRBD1 (6 bases). Between the trimmed V and J ends, which lost 6 bases and 8 bases, there was a span of 11 bases. The CDR3 spans 12 residues. Per the germline V gene, CDR1 is MNHEY and CDR2 is SMNVEV (reference sequence). The CDR3 DNA follows: TGTGCCAGCAGGTACAGGGACGATGAGCAGTTCTTC. Translated: CASRYRDDEQFF.

The gene calls are TRBV29-1 and TRBJ2-7; TRBD2 agrees at 9 bases. Trimming at V came to 4 bases and at J to 1 base, leaving 2 bases not matched to a gene. The CDR3 covers 13 residues. The germline V gene encodes CDR1 SQVTM and CDR2 ANQGSEA. In DNA form, the CDR3 reads TGCAGCGTTGTGCGGGAGGGATCCTACGAGCAGTACTTC. Amino acid sequence: CSVVREGSYEQYF.

The rearrangement joins TRBV4-1 to TRBJ2-4; 7 nucleotides line up with TRBD2. Near its end, the DNA agrees better with TRBJ2-7, so the J call may be wrong. Germline V gives CDR1 MGHRA, CDR2 YSYEKL. The CDR3 totals 15 residues. The CDR3 DNA reads as TGCGCCAGCAGCCGCCCGGGAGGTTCCTTCTACGAGCAGTACTTC. Amino acids: CASSRPGGSFYEQYF.

V and J are TRBV20-1 and TRBJ1-5; D gene unclear. Trimming pared 6 bases from V and 6 bases from J, leaving 6 bases between. This CDR3 is 10 amino acids long. Germline lookup yields CDR1 DFQATT and CDR2 SNEGSKA (reference sequence). The CDR3 reads CSAGTQPQHF. In DNA form, the CDR3 reads TGCAGTGCCGGAACTCAGCCCCAGCATTTT.

In regard to this clonotype: One base away lies a much larger clone, so this may be a sequencing read error. This chain uses TRBV7-2 with TRBJ2-5; TRBD2 matches at 9 bases. CDR1 is SGHTA, CDR2 FQGNSA, per germline. The V gene end was trimmed by 1 base and the J gene end by 2 bases; junction bases not matched to a gene: 5. This CDR3 is 16 amino acids long. CDR3 nucleotide sequence: TGTGCCAGCAGCTTAGACGCGGGGGGGTTACAAGAGACCCAGTACTTC. Translating gives CASSLDAGGLQETQYF.

The gene calls are TRBV4-1 and TRBJ2-7; no definite D call. The CDR3 has 16 residues. Germline CDR1 reads MGHRA; CDR2 reads YSYEKL. Trimming removed 1 base from V and 2 bases from J, with 15 bases in between. The CDR3 region is CASSQGAARETYEQYF. In nucleotides, the CDR3 is TGCGCCAGCAGCCAAGGGGCGGCGAGAGAGACCTACGAGCAGTACTTC.

This chain joins TRBV6-2 or TRBV6-3 and TRBJ2-3, with a weak D call TRBD1 (6 bases). Trimming removed 5 bases from V and 3 bases from J, with 15 bases in between. Germline V lookup: CDR1 MNHEY, CDR2 SVGEGT. The CDR3 is 15 residues long. The CDR3 nucleotides read TGTGCCAGCAGTACTGCAGGGGACAAGACAGATACGCAGTATTTT. Its protein product is CASSTAGDKTDTQYF.

This rearrangement joins TRBV20-1 to TRBJ2-7; TRBD2 agrees at 8 bases. Germline lookup yields CDR1 DFQATT and CDR2 SNEGSKA (reference sequence). This CDR3 has 14 amino acids. The V gene end was trimmed by 6 bases and the J gene end by 2 bases; junction bases not matched to a gene: 9. CDR3 residues: CSATSTLAAYEQYF. In DNA form, the CDR3 reads TGCAGTGCCACATCTACACTAGCGGCCTACGAGCAGTACTTC.

The chain combines TRBV29-1 with TRBJ1-2; possible D gene TRBD1, 5 bases. CDR1 is SQVTM, CDR2 ANQGSEA, per germline. This CDR3 comprises 13 residues. V was shortened by 5 bases and J by 7 bases, with 17 bases between the two germline ends. The CDR3 coding sequence is TGCAGCGTTCAACCGTCCAATACAGGTGGCTACACCTTC. Its translation is CSVQPSNTGGYTF.

The chain joins TRBV6-1 to TRBJ2-5; D not resolved. Trimming left V 1 base short and J 13 bases short, with 19 bases between. CDR1 MNHNS and CDR2 SASEGT come from the germline V gene. The CDR3 runs 14 residues. Here the CDR3 DNA reads TGTGCCAGCAGTGAAGTGGTAGGATTGGGCGAGCGGTACTTC. It specifies CASSEVVGLGERYF.

The count of this clonotype is one. The gene calls are TRBV10-3 and TRBJ1-2; no reliable D call. Germline V gene sequence: CDR1 ENHRY, CDR2 SYGVKD. CDR3 length: 14 amino acids. The V end lost 3 bases, the J end lost 1 base, and 9 bases lay between the germline ends. The CDR3 sequence is CAISESAFNYGYTF. The CDR3 DNA reads as TGTGCCATCAGTGAATCGGCCTTTAACTATGGCTACACCTTC.

The chain links TRBV2 to TRBJ2-3, with 7 bases fitting TRBD1. V shed 7 bases and J 0 bases; nucleotides not matched to a gene: 7. CDR1 and CDR2 (germline): SNHLY, FYNNEI. The length of the CDR3 is 15 residues. The CDR3 DNA reads as TGTGCCAGCATGAAGGGACAGCCTAGCACAGATACGCAGTATTTT. Its protein product is CASMKGQPSTDTQYF.

This clonotype was picked up one time. The chain carries TRBV6-6 and TRBJ2-7, with 9 bases matching TRBD2. The CDR3 sequence is 16 residues long. The V gene end was trimmed by 5 bases and the J gene end by 2 bases; junction bases not matched to a gene: 10. Germline lookup yields CDR1 MNHNY and CDR2 SVGAGI (reference sequence). DNA of the CDR3: TGTGCCAGCAGTCCTGAGAGCGGGGGGAAGCCCTACGAGCAGTACTTC. Translated: CASSPESGGKPYEQYF.

This chain uses TRBV3-1 with TRBJ2-5, with TRBD2 matching 7 bases. V lost 3 bases, J lost 1 base, and 8 bases stayed unmatched. Germline V gene lookup returns CDR1 LGHDT and CDR2 YNNKEL (reference sequence). This CDR3 region has 16 residues. This CDR3 reads CASSHRWGGTQETQYF. CDR3 DNA: TGTGCCAGCAGCCACCGCTGGGGAGGGACCCAAGAGACCCAGTACTTC.

This clonotype has a handful of counts. The chain joins TRBV5-1 to TRBJ2-6; possible D gene TRBD1, 5 bases. The germline V and J ends were trimmed by 2 bases and 0 bases, with 6 bases remaining between them. From germline, CDR1 is SGHRS and CDR2 YFSETQ. The CDR3 extends over 15 amino acids. CDR3 protein: CASSLQDSGANVLTF. The DNA of the CDR3 is TGCGCCAGCAGCTTACAGGACTCTGGGGCCAACGTCCTGACTTTC.

This clonotype was seen only a few times. The chain links TRBV29-1 to TRBJ2-1; TRBD1 matches at 7 bases. CDR1 is SQVTM and CDR2 is ANQGSEA in the germline V gene. CDR3 length equals 13 residues. V lost 5 bases to trimming and J lost 9 bases; unmatched junction nucleotides: 10. The CDR3 nucleotides read TGCAGCGTTAACCGACAGGGCTTCTCTGAGCAGTTCTTC. Protein: CSVNRQGFSEQFF.

This clonotype came up a few times. This chain joins TRBV7-9 and TRBJ2-1; D may be TRBD2 (5 bases). Between the trimmed V and J ends, which lost 4 bases and 8 bases, there was a span of 18 bases. The germline V gene has CDR1 SEHNR and CDR2 FQNEAQ (reference sequence). The CDR3 sequence is 15 residues long. Here the CDR3 reads CASSWTGERIDEQFF. The CDR3 DNA is TGTGCCAGCAGCTGGACTGGAGAGAGGATCGATGAGCAGTTCTTC.

The table lists this clonotype with many counts. This sequence joins TRBV18 and TRBJ2-3; D gene ambiguous. Germline V lookup: CDR1 KGHSH, CDR2 LQKENI. Trimming shortened V by 5 bases and J by 0 bases, and 6 bases separated the two germline ends. The CDR3 runs to 13 residues. CDR3 sequence (DNA): TGTGCCAGCTCAGGACCGAGCACAGATACGCAGTATTTT. Protein product: CASSGPSTDTQYF.

Regarding this clonotype: A read error may produce the germline difference seen at one junction end. The chain joins TRBV3-1 to TRBJ2-1; 8 bases match TRBD2. There are 13 residues in the CDR3. Germline V CDR1 and CDR2: LGHDT, YNNKEL (reference sequence). CDR3 nucleotide sequence: TGTGCCGGCAGCTCTAACGGCGGGACTAGACAGTTCTTC. Residues: CAGSSNGGTRQFF.

The gene calls are TRBV6-5 and TRBJ1-5; TRBD1 agrees at 7 bases. The CDR3 length is 15 residues. Per germline, CDR1 MNHEY and CDR2 SVGAGI. V lost 5 bases to trimming and J lost 2 bases; unmatched junction nucleotides: 6. CDR3 DNA sequence: TGTGCCAGCAGTCAATCCGGGACAGGCAATCAGCCCCAGCATTTT. Translation gives CASSQSGTGNQPQHF.

The sample holds one count of this clonotype. CDR3 sequence: CRGLGDRENIQYF. The CDR3 nucleotides read TGCAGGGGGCTAGGGGACAGGGAAAACATTCAGTACTTC. This rearrangement joins TRBV29-1 to TRBJ2-7; 9 bases are shared with TRBD1. The better agreement between TRBJ2-4 and the DNA end casts doubt on the J call. The CDR3 has 13 residues. From germline, CDR1 is SQVTM and CDR2 ANQGSEA.